Each of the 17 T cell receptor beta chains below was sequenced from the same sample in a study of blood T cell repertoires in COVID-19. Some clones are missing from TCRdb's copy, which holds only in-frame ones; the method was immunoSEQ multiplex PCR. The sample includes about 160,000 clones, 75% to 90% of them seen just once. The sample comprised peripheral blood. The receptors originated from a woman aged 55-70 years with acute or convalescent COVID-19.

The rearrangement joins TRBV5-1 to TRBJ2-2; 10 bases agree with TRBD1. CDR1 is SGHRS, CDR2 YFSETQ, per germline. The CDR3 covers 18 residues. Trimming cost V 3 bases and J 5 bases; bases outside gene matches: 13. The CDR3 loop reads CASSSNIPGQGLTGELFF. CDR3 bases: TGCGCCAGCAGCTCGAATATACCGGGACAGGGGTTAACCGGGGAGCTGTTTTTT. Full variable domain (outside the CDR3, taken from reference TRBV5-1 and TRBJ2-2): KAGVTQTPRYLIKTRGQQVTLSCSPISGHRSVSWYQQTPGQGLQFLFEYFSETQRNKGNFPGRFSGRQFSNSRSEMNVSTLELGDSALYLCASSSNIPGQGLTGELFFGEGSRLTVL.

This chain connects TRBV3-1 (or the pseudogene TRBV3-2) to TRBJ2-7; a weak D match, TRBD1 (5 bases). This CDR3 has 11 amino acids. V was pared by 4 bases and J by 6 bases, with 7 bases between. The germline V gene has CDR1 LGHDT and CDR2 YNNKEL (reference sequence). CDR3 DNA sequence: TGTGCCAGCAGCCGCAGGGCCGAGCAGTACTTC. Translation gives CASSRRAEQYF.

The V gene is TRBV19, the J gene TRBJ1-2, with a possible D match to TRBD1 (6 bases). This CDR3 spans 13 amino acids. V dropped 3 bases and J dropped 6 bases, with 11 bases sitting between them. The germline gives CDR1 LNHDA, CDR2 SQIVND (reference sequence). CDR3 nucleotides: TGTGCCAGTAGTATCCAGGGGAGGGATGGCTACACCTTC. Encoded protein: CASSIQGRDGYTF.

The rearrangement uses TRBV27 and TRBJ1-2; D possibly corresponds to TRBD1 (5 bases). Germline V gene data show CDR1 as MNHEY and CDR2 as SMNVEV (reference sequence). This CDR3 has 14 amino acids. V lost 1 base and J 6 bases, leaving 12 bases between the germline ends. The CDR3 loop is CASSLLGGGDGYTF. The CDR3 DNA sequence: TGTGCCAGCAGTTTATTGGGGGGAGGGGATGGCTACACCTTC.

The V gene is TRBV9, the J gene TRBJ2-7; D uncertain. Trimming stripped 0 bases from V and 0 bases from J, with 4 bases between. Per germline, CDR1 SGDLS and CDR2 YYNGEE. The CDR3 contains 13 residues. DNA for the CDR3: TGTGCCAGCAGCGTAGGGAGCTCCTACGAGCAGTACTTC. It translates to CASSVGSSYEQYF.

This chain connects TRBV2 to TRBJ1-2, with no clear D. Germline values: CDR1 SNHLY, CDR2 FYNNEI. V was trimmed by 3 bases and J by 3 bases, leaving 11 bases between them. The CDR3 runs to 14 residues. For the CDR3, the DNA is TGTGCCAGCAGTGAGAGTCAGGCTTACTATGGCTACACCTTC. Its protein is CASSESQAYYGYTF.

The CDR3: CASSFRHGQGANNSPLHF. In nucleotides, the CDR3 is TGTGCCAGCAGCTTCAGACATGGTCAGGGGGCCAACAATTCACCCCTCCACTTT. The chain couples TRBV7-2 to TRBJ1-6, with 8 bases lining up with TRBD1. The trim removed 3 bases at V and 7 bases at J, leaving 14 bases unmatched. This CDR3 comprises 18 residues. Germline V CDR1 and CDR2: SGHTA, FQGNSA.

The chain joins TRBV5-1 to TRBJ1-5, with D possibly being TRBD1 (5 bases). The CDR3 has 13 residues. CDR1 SGHRS and CDR2 YFSETQ come from the germline V gene. V was trimmed by 5 bases and J by 5 bases, leaving 11 bases between them. CDR3 DNA: TGCGCCAGCAGGGGCGAAGGGGATCAGCCCCAGCATTTT. Amino acids: CASRGEGDQPQHF.

The rearrangement joins TRBV5-6 to TRBJ2-1, with D possibly being TRBD1 (5 bases). CDR1 and CDR2 from the germline V gene are SGHDT and YYEEEE. The CDR3 runs 16 residues. Trimming left V 3 bases short and J 5 bases short, with 18 bases between. Written as DNA, the CDR3 is TGTGCCAGCAGCTACATGATGTCAGGGTTCGACAATGAGCAGTTCTTC. Translating gives CASSYMMSGFDNEQFF.

The J gene is TRBJ1-1, the V gene TRBV6-2 or TRBV6-3, with D possibly TRBD1 on 6 matching bases. V lost 6 bases and J lost 5, with 7 bases in between. CDR1 is MNHEY, CDR2 SVGEGT, per germline. The CDR3 spans 11 residues. Here the CDR3 reads CASSQGTEAFF. For the CDR3, the DNA is TGTGCCAGCAGCCAGGGGACTGAAGCTTTCTTT.

V and J are TRBV3-1 (or the pseudogene TRBV3-2) and TRBJ2-2; weak D call: TRBD2 (6 bases). The CDR3 totals 13 residues. CDR1 and CDR2 from the germline V gene are LGHDT and YNNKEL (reference sequence). The germline V and J ends were trimmed by 8 bases and 10 bases, with 17 bases remaining between them. The CDR3: CASGGRGRAELFF. As DNA, the CDR3 is TGTGCCAGCGGAGGGAGAGGGCGCGCGGAGCTGTTTTTT.

This chain connects TRBV7-9 to TRBJ2-2; D is possibly TRBD2 (6 bases). The CDR3 consists of 16 residues. Trimming took off 5 bases at V and 5 bases at J, with 18 bases between the two ends. The germline V gene encodes CDR1 SEHNR and CDR2 FQNEAQ (reference sequence). The CDR3 DNA reads TGTGCCAGCAGCCGGCGACTGGGGGGAAAAACCGGGGAGCTGTTTTTT. This gives the protein CASSRRLGGKTGELFF.

The chain couples TRBV7-6 to TRBJ1-1; D gene ambiguous. The CDR3 extends over 11 amino acids. CDR1 SGHVS and CDR2 FNYEAQ come from the germline V gene. Trimming cost V 5 bases and J 10 bases, with 11 bases left between them. The CDR3 DNA sequence: TGTGCCAGCAGCCAAGGTTCGGGAGCTTTCTTT. This sequence encodes CASSQGSGAFF.

Only one count was recorded for this clone. This chain joins TRBV5-1 and TRBJ1-4; D may be TRBD1 (6 bases). The CDR3 covers 15 residues. Between the trimmed V and J ends, which lost 0 bases and 6 bases, there was a span of 12 bases. CDR1 is SGHRS, CDR2 YFSETQ, per germline. The CDR3: CASSLGQVADEKLFF. CDR3 in DNA: TGCGCCAGCAGCTTGGGACAGGTTGCAGATGAAAAACTGTTTTTT.

V is TRBV21-1 and J is TRBJ1-3; the table's D call, TRBD1, has no DNA check behind it. TRBV21-1 is deemed a pseudogene. This CDR3 has 17 residues. The CDR3 region has the DNA TGTGCCAGCAGCAACTGGGACAGGGGGTTCTCTGGAAACACCATATATTTT. Translating it yields CASSNWDRGFSGNTIYF.

The rearrangement joins TRBV6-2 or TRBV6-3 to TRBJ2-3; D not certain. CDR1 is MNHEY and CDR2 is SVGEGT in the germline V gene. V lost 0 bases to trimming and J lost 1 base, with 8 bases between them. The CDR3 loop spans 15 amino acids. Here the CDR3 DNA reads TGTGCCAGCAGTTACTCGACCAGCGGCACAGATACGCAGTATTTT. This gives the protein CASSYSTSGTDTQYF.

The J gene is TRBJ1-1, the V gene TRBV5-5; tentatively, D is TRBD1 (5 bases). CDR3 length: 15 amino acids. Germline V CDR1 and CDR2: SGHKS, YYEKEE (reference sequence). Trimming pared 1 base from V and 2 bases from J, leaving 12 bases between. The chain's CDR3 is CASSLSFGGNTEAFF. In DNA form, the CDR3 reads TGTGCCAGCAGCTTGTCATTCGGGGGTAACACTGAAGCTTTCTTT.